These 14 T cell receptor beta chains were all obtained from the same sample, sequenced in a study of shared clonotypes between healthy human individuals (dated by TCRdb to about 2020). Library preparation employed the immunoSEQ multiplex PCR assay. Imported from immuneACCESS, the table was reduced by TCRdb to in-frame sequences with V and J called. These copies leave out some clones; in studies compared against another copy, an unresolved V gene accounts for under half, and the cause of the remainder is not known. This sample is represented by 2 million to 2.5 million clones; roughly 93% of them were singletons. The top ten clonotypes cover around 0.37% of the sample. The source material was naive CD4+ T cells from PBMCs. According to the study, the label for this sample's cell subset or site signals: CD45RA+ positively selected. The origin of the receptors is a man younger than 35 in good health. Some clones in this sample may be carry-over from other donors' samples.

This sequence joins TRBV5-6 and TRBJ1-1; no clear D. Per germline, CDR1 SGHDT and CDR2 YYEEEE. V was pared by 2 bases and J by 5 bases, with 10 bases between. This CDR3 is 13 amino acids long. The CDR3 coding sequence is TGTGCCAGCAGCTTCGTCCAGAGAACTGAAGCTTTCTTT. Its protein product is CASSFVQRTEAFF.

V gene TRBV25-1 combines with J gene TRBJ2-7; 14 bases match TRBD2. Germline-derived CDR1 and CDR2 are MGHDK and SYGVNS. The CDR3 is 16 residues long. Trimming cost V 4 bases and J 0 bases; bases outside gene matches: 2. The CDR3 is CASSGGTSGSSYEQYF. CDR3 nucleotides: TGTGCCAGCAGTGGCGGGACTAGCGGGAGCTCCTACGAGCAGTACTTC.

This chain links TRBV5-6 with TRBJ2-1; D might be TRBD2 (5 bases). Deletions cut 4 bases from V and 0 bases from J, with 11 bases between. The CDR3 totals 15 residues. Germline V gives CDR1 SGHDT, CDR2 YYEEEE. The CDR3 DNA reads as TGTGCCAGCAGCCCCCCCCGGGGCTCCTACAATGAGCAGTTCTTC. Encoded protein: CASSPPRGSYNEQFF. The full variable domain, with the rest looked up from reference TRBV5-6 and TRBJ2-1, is DAGVTQSPTHLIKTRGQQVTLRCSPKSGHDTVSWYQQALGQGPQFIFQYYEEEERQRGNFPDRFSGHQFPNYSSELNVNALLLGDSALYLCASSPPRGSYNEQFFGPGTRLTVL.

The V and J genes are TRBV27 and TRBJ1-1, with 10 nucleotides matching TRBD1. Per the germline V gene, CDR1 is MNHEY and CDR2 is SMNVEV (reference sequence). CDR3 size: 18 residues. Losses at the gene ends were 5 bases for V and 1 base for J; bases not matched to a gene: 13. The CDR3 sequence is CASSARQGAPQKNTEAFF. Here the CDR3 DNA reads TGTGCCAGCAGTGCCCGACAGGGGGCCCCGCAGAAGAACACTGAAGCTTTCTTT.

Turning to this clone: One junction end disagrees with the germline gene, perhaps due to a read error. The chain uses TRBV30 and TRBJ1-4; the D is unclear. The CDR3 is 12 amino acids. Germline V gene sequence: CDR1 GTSNPN, CDR2 SVGIG (reference sequence). The CDR3 is CAWSGPYMPPSF. The CDR3 bases are TGTGCCTGGAGTGGACCTTATATGCCCCCTTCTTTT.

This chain joins TRBV9 and TRBJ2-1; 11 nucleotides match TRBD2. V lost 5 bases and J lost 5; bases outside the gene matches: 3. The CDR3 covers 14 residues. Germline V gene lookup returns CDR1 SGDLS and CDR2 YYNGEE. The CDR3 spells CASRKTSGNNEQFF. Here the CDR3 DNA reads TGTGCCAGCAGAAAGACTAGCGGGAACAATGAGCAGTTCTTC.

Comments on this clone: This sample includes further DNA sequences coding for the same CDR3. J is TRBJ2-3 and V is TRBV19; D uncertain. Germline V gives CDR1 LNHDA, CDR2 SQIVND (reference sequence). Trimming shortened V by 3 bases and J by 1 base, and 5 bases separated the two germline ends. This CDR3 comprises 13 residues. The CDR3, as DNA: TGTGCCAGTAGTATTGGAGGCACAGATACGCAGTATTTT. This gives the protein CASSIGGTDTQYF.

Points on this clone: No conserved phenylalanine or tryptophan ends this CDR3, so it is likely a read error. Because the CDR3's place on the DNA is in doubt, the DNA is left out and the CDR3 is given as listed by TCRdb. The chain combines TRBV6-5 with TRBJ2-7. The CDR3 region is 9 residues in length, termini included. Germline lookup yields CDR1 MNHEY and CDR2 SVGAGI. CDR3 in amino acids: CASSYSLGD.

DNA for the CDR3: TGTGCCACACAACCTACCGGGGTCAACTATGGCTACACCTTC. This gives the protein CATQPTGVNYGYTF. This chain joins TRBV10-3 and TRBJ1-2; D unresolved. CDR3 length: 14 residues. The V end lost 10 bases, the J end lost 2 bases, and 17 bases lay between the germline ends. Germline V lookup: CDR1 ENHRY, CDR2 SYGVKD.

This chain uses TRBV18 with TRBJ2-5; either TRBD1 or TRBD2 may supply D (5 bases each). This CDR3 region has 13 residues. Germline V CDR1 and CDR2: KGHSH, LQKENI. V lost 1 base to trimming and J lost 5 bases, with 8 bases between them. The CDR3 DNA follows: TGTGCCAGCTCACCACGGGGGTTTGAGACCCAGTACTTC. The encoded protein is CASSPRGFETQYF.

The V call is TRBV18, the J call TRBJ2-7, with a possible D match to TRBD2 (5 bases). Trimming left V 2 bases short and J 2 bases short, with 13 bases between. Germline CDR1 is KGHSH and CDR2 is LQKENI. This CDR3 has 15 amino acids. CDR3 DNA sequence: TGTGCCAGCTCACCAGCCGGACTGGGGACCTACGAGCAGTACTTC. Translated: CASSPAGLGTYEQYF.

This sequence joins TRBV5-1 and TRBJ2-3; 7 bases match TRBD2. The CDR3 length is 15 residues. V lost 5 bases to trimming and J lost 0 bases; unmatched junction nucleotides: 6. Germline lookup yields CDR1 SGHRS and CDR2 YFSETQ. CDR3 sequence: CASRSGTTSTDTQYF. The DNA of the CDR3 is TGCGCCAGCAGGTCCGGGACTACGAGCACAGATACGCAGTATTTT.

This clone was detected once. This chain links TRBV28 with TRBJ1-3; D ambiguous. Germline CDR1 MDHEN, CDR2 SYDVKM. CDR3 length equals 14 residues. V was pared by 4 bases and J by 0 bases, with 7 bases between. The CDR3 DNA reads TGTGCCAGCAGTTCGGAGGGCTCTGGAAACACCATATATTTT. Protein: CASSSEGSGNTIYF.

The rearrangement uses TRBV11-1 and TRBJ2-4; D might be TRBD1 (6 bases). This CDR3 spans 12 amino acids. V shed 7 bases and J shed 10 bases, with 14 bases lying between them. Germline V lookup: CDR1 SGHAT, CDR2 FQDESV (reference sequence). The CDR3 is CASTQSGDIQYF. The DNA for the CDR3 is TGTGCCAGCACCCAGTCAGGGGATATTCAGTACTTC. Full variable domain (rest looked up from reference TRBV11-1 and TRBJ2-4): EAEVAQSPRYKITEKSQAVAFWCDPISGHATLYWYRQILGQGPELLVQFQDESVVDDSQLPKDRFSAERLKGVDSTLKIQPAELGDSAMYLCASTQSGDIQYFGAGTRLSVL.